The 10 T cell receptor beta chains below all came from one sample that was sequenced in a study of blood T cell repertoires in COVID-19. TCRdb's table, derived via immunoSEQ multiplex PCR, lists solely in-frame clones and lacks some. The sample has 210,000 or so clones; 85% are singletons. The specimen was peripheral blood. The receptor source for this set is a man aged 45 to 65 with COVID-19, enrolled during active disease.

This clone appeared a single time. The V gene is TRBV6-2 or TRBV6-3, the J gene TRBJ2-5; tentatively, D is TRBD2 (7 bases). From germline, CDR1 is MNHEY and CDR2 SVGEGT. V was cut by 4 bases and J by 7 bases, with 16 bases left in between. The CDR3 runs 14 residues. In nucleotides, the CDR3 is TGTGCCAGCAGTTCAGGCGGGGGCATAGGGACCCAGTACTTC. It encodes CASSSGGGIGTQYF.

The gene calls are TRBV4-1 and TRBJ2-5; 9 nucleotides match TRBD2. Per germline, CDR1 MGHRA and CDR2 YSYEKL. The V gene end was trimmed by 0 bases and the J gene end by 1 base; junction bases not matched to a gene: 6. This CDR3 region has 17 residues. This chain's CDR3 is CASSQEISGGLQETQYF. The CDR3 bases are TGCGCCAGCAGCCAAGAGATTAGCGGGGGTCTCCAAGAGACCCAGTACTTC.

V gene TRBV3-1 (or the pseudogene TRBV3-2) combines with J gene TRBJ1-3; maybe TRBD1 (5 bases). V lost 7 bases to trimming and J lost 1 base, with 23 bases between them. The CDR3 consists of 18 residues. Germline V gives CDR1 LGHDT, CDR2 YNNKEL (reference sequence). The CDR3 reads CASTVSTWRGGSGNTIYF. CDR3 DNA: TGTGCCAGCACCGTATCGACCTGGCGGGGGGGGTCTGGAAACACCATATATTTT.

V gene TRBV5-1 combines with J gene TRBJ2-2, with TRBD2 identical over 12 bases. The CDR3 loop spans 17 amino acids. In germline, CDR1 is SGHRS, CDR2 YFSETQ. Germline trimming cut 4 bases from V and 6 bases from J; bases unmatched to any gene: 10. The DNA of the CDR3 is TGCGCCAGCAGCCTTTTCGGACTAGCGGGAAGGTCCGGGGAGCTGTTTTTT. Amino acids: CASSLFGLAGRSGELFF.

The chain couples TRBV29-1 to TRBJ1-2, with 8 nucleotides matching TRBD1. After removal of 7 bases from V and 3 bases from J, the junction contained 10 bases not matched to a gene. The CDR3 is 14 amino acids. The germline gives CDR1 SQVTM, CDR2 ANQGSEA. CDR3 sequence: CSALRDRTDYGYTF. CDR3 nucleotides: TGCAGCGCGCTAAGGGACAGGACTGACTATGGCTACACCTTC.

This chain uses TRBV6-2 or TRBV6-3 with TRBJ1-5, with 8 bases matching TRBD1. The length of the CDR3 is 14 residues. CDR1 is MNHEY and CDR2 is SVGEGT in the germline V gene. Trimming took 2 bases from V and 6 from J; bases not matched to a gene: 3. This chain's CDR3 is CASSYTRGRQPQHF. CDR3 nucleotides: TGTGCCAGCAGTTACACCAGGGGGCGTCAGCCCCAGCATTTT.

The chain links TRBV3-1 (or the pseudogene TRBV3-2) to TRBJ2-1; D is undetermined. The CDR3 is made up of 19 amino acids. In germline, CDR1 is LGHDT, CDR2 YNNKEL (reference sequence). The V end lost 1 base, the J end lost 0 bases, and 19 bases lay between the germline ends. The CDR3 loop reads CASSQAFDSKKGSYNEQFF. CDR3 bases: TGTGCCAGCAGCCAAGCATTCGACTCGAAAAAAGGCTCCTACAATGAGCAGTTCTTC.

The rearrangement joins TRBV5-4 to TRBJ1-4, with D perhaps TRBD1 (6 bases). Germline V gene lookup returns CDR1 SGHNT and CDR2 YYREEE (reference sequence). Between the trimmed V and J ends, which lost 0 bases and 10 bases, there was a span of 22 bases. The CDR3 sequence is 17 residues long. CDR3 sequence (DNA): TGTGCCAGCAGCTTGGCCCACCCTCGACAAGGGGGGGGAAAACTGTTTTTT. It yields the protein CASSLAHPRQGGGKLFF.

The chain combines TRBV6-5 with TRBJ2-3; no clear D gene. From germline, CDR1 is MNHEY and CDR2 SVGAGI. The CDR3 totals 15 residues. The germline V and J ends were trimmed by 1 base and 1 base, with 9 bases remaining between them. The CDR3 DNA is TGTGCCAGCAGTTACTGGCGTGAGGGCACAGATACGCAGTATTTT. This codes for CASSYWREGTDTQYF.

V and J are TRBV12-3 or TRBV12-4 and TRBJ1-1, with 8 bases that match TRBD1. The CDR3 contains 13 residues. The V gene end was trimmed by 5 bases and the J gene end by 8 bases; junction bases not matched to a gene: 7. The CDR3 sequence: CASSPTQGAEAFF. Written as DNA, the CDR3 is TGTGCCAGCAGTCCAACTCAGGGGGCCGAAGCTTTCTTT.